These 12 T cell receptor beta chains came from one sample sequenced in a study of OX40 agonist ivuxolimab in advanced cancers. Libraries were built with the immunoSEQ multiplex PCR assay. In TCRdb, the immuneACCESS table is reduced to in-frame sequences with V and J assigned. These tables do not hold every clone; where another copy was compared, an unresolved V gene accounts for under half, and the others remain unexplained. Across this sample there are 72,000 or so clones, with more than 80% seen only once. The ten largest clones take up approximately 0.44% of the sample. This specimen consisted of CD4+ or CD8+ T cells sorted from blood, obtained in a trial of the OX40 agonist ivuxolimab. These receptors originate from an adult with an advanced solid tumor such as melanoma, head and neck, liver or kidney cancer.

The rearrangement joins TRBV6-6 to TRBJ1-5, with D perhaps TRBD1 (6 bases). This CDR3 contains 15 residues. The germline V gene has CDR1 MNHNY and CDR2 SVGAGI (reference sequence). V was pared by 3 bases and J by 2 bases, with 11 bases between. The DNA for the CDR3 is TGTGCCAGCAGTTATCCAGGGGTCCGCAATCAGCCCCAGCATTTT. Protein sequence: CASSYPGVRNQPQHF.

The V and J genes are TRBV7-9 and TRBJ1-3; D possibly corresponds to TRBD1 (5 bases). The CDR3 extends over 15 amino acids. Germline V gives CDR1 SEHNR, CDR2 FQNEAQ (reference sequence). Deletions cut 0 bases from V and 4 bases from J, with 10 bases between. This chain's CDR3 is CASSLAGGSGNTIYF. In nucleotides, the CDR3 is TGTGCCAGCAGCTTAGCTGGGGGATCCGGAAACACCATATATTTT. Together with reference TRBV7-9 and TRBJ1-3, the CDR3 gives the full variable domain: DTGVSQNPRHKITKRGQNVTFRCDPISEHNRLYWYRQTLGQGPEFLTYFQNEAQLEKSRLLSDRFSAERPKGSFSTLEIQRTEQGDSAMYLCASSLAGGSGNTIYFGEGSWLTVV.

The chain is built from TRBV5-1 and TRBJ2-2; tentatively, D is TRBD1 (6 bases). Trimming shortened V by 0 bases and J by 7 bases, and 16 bases separated the two germline ends. The germline V gene encodes CDR1 SGHRS and CDR2 YFSETQ. The CDR3 is 16 residues long. Written as DNA, the CDR3 is TGCGCCAGCAGCTTGGCAGGGGCCCTAAAAGTCGGGGAGCTGTTTTTT. It specifies CASSLAGALKVGELFF.

The chain recombines TRBV10-3 with TRBJ1-2, with TRBD1 identical over 7 bases. This CDR3 has 12 amino acids. CDR1 and CDR2 from the germline V gene are ENHRY and SYGVKD. The ends lost 4 bases at V and 6 bases at J; junction bases unmatched: 2. In DNA form, the CDR3 reads TGTGCCATCAGTGCTACAGGGGATGGCTACACCTTC. This sequence encodes CAISATGDGYTF.

This clone was observed a few times. The chain employs TRBV6-5 and TRBJ1-1; 9 bases agree with TRBD1. Unmatched junction bases numbered 7, after V lost 4 bases and J lost 7 bases. The CDR3 runs 14 residues. In germline, CDR1 is MNHEY, CDR2 SVGAGI. CDR3 bases: TGTGCCAGCAGTTTCGGACAGGGGTTGGGTGAAGCTTTCTTT. This codes for CASSFGQGLGEAFF.

The V gene is TRBV19, the J gene TRBJ1-2; D gene uncertain. The CDR3 consists of 14 residues. Trimming stripped 5 bases from V and 2 bases from J, with 12 bases between. Germline V gene sequence: CDR1 LNHDA, CDR2 SQIVND (reference sequence). The CDR3 protein is CASSHAQTNYGYTF. CDR3 bases: TGTGCCAGTAGTCACGCACAAACGAACTATGGCTACACCTTC.

Of note for this clone: At the DNA level, this CDR3 is encoded by other sequences in the same sample as well. The chain links TRBV5-1 to TRBJ2-1; perhaps TRBD1 as D (5 bases). This CDR3 contains 13 residues. Germline V CDR1 and CDR2: SGHRS, YFSETQ. Between the trimmed V and J ends, which lost 4 bases and 3 bases, there was a span of 8 bases. This CDR3 reads CASSTDSYNEQFF. Here the CDR3 DNA reads TGCGCCAGCAGCACCGACAGCTACAATGAGCAGTTCTTC.

The chain's CDR3 is CASTGYNEQFF. The CDR3 DNA reads TGTGCCAGCACCGGCTACAATGAGCAGTTCTTC. J is TRBJ2-1 and V is TRBV2, with D unclear. CDR1 and CDR2 (germline): SNHLY, FYNNEI. The CDR3 extends over 11 amino acids. Deletions cut 7 bases from V and 3 bases from J, with 4 bases between. Variable domain in full (rest from reference TRBV2 and TRBJ2-1): EPEVTQTPSHQVTQMGQEVILRCVPISNHLYFYWYRQILGQKVEFLVSFYNNEISEKSEIFDDQFSVERPDGSNFTLKIRSTKLEDSAMYFCASTGYNEQFFGPGTRLTVL.

This clone showed up just a few times. The rearrangement links TRBV19 to TRBJ1-1; TRBD1 aligns across 9 bases. The junction had 0 bases not matched to a gene; V was cut back by 6 bases and J by 1 base. CDR1 LNHDA and CDR2 SQIVND come from the germline V gene (reference sequence). This CDR3 has 13 residues. The CDR3 sequence is CASRGQGNTEAFF. CDR3 DNA: TGTGCCAGTAGGGGACAGGGGAACACTGAAGCTTTCTTT.

This chain joins TRBV15 and TRBJ2-3, with a weak D call TRBD1 (5 bases). Per germline, CDR1 LNHNV and CDR2 YYDKDF (reference sequence). CDR3 size: 17 residues. Trimming removed 2 bases at V and 2 bases at J, with 17 bases between. The CDR3 is CATSRSPRVADTDTQYF. The CDR3 coding sequence is TGTGCCACCAGCAGATCTCCCAGGGTTGCGGACACAGATACGCAGTATTTT.

This clone has just one count. V is TRBV5-1 and J is TRBJ1-6; D ambiguous. From germline, CDR1 is SGHRS and CDR2 YFSETQ. The CDR3 sequence is 15 residues long. The V and J ends lost 0 bases and 7 bases respectively, with 11 bases between them. CDR3 coding DNA: TGCGCCAGCAGCTTGGTGTCGGGTGGGAATTCACCCCTCCACTTT. It encodes CASSLVSGGNSPLHF. Drawing the rest from reference TRBV5-1 and TRBJ1-6, the complete variable domain is KAGVTQTPRYLIKTRGQQVTLSCSPISGHRSVSWYQQTPGQGLQFLFEYFSETQRNKGNFPGRFSGRQFSNSRSEMNVSTLELGDSALYLCASSLVSGGNSPLHFGNGTRLTVT.

J is TRBJ2-5 and V is TRBV11-3, with no clear D. The CDR3 runs 12 residues. Trimming took 3 bases from V and 5 from J, leaving 7 bases between them. Germline CDR1 and CDR2: SGHNT and YENEEA. The CDR3 spells CASSFGGETQYF. CDR3 coding DNA: TGTGCCAGCAGCTTCGGCGGTGAGACCCAGTACTTC.